The clone carrying this T cell receptor (beta chain) has a single count. Using immunoSEQ multiplex PCR, the repertoire was profiled, and TCRdb retains in-frame clones only, with some absent. The profile shows some 2,000,000 clones, roughly 95% of them singletons. These data originate in a study of shared clonotypes between healthy human individuals. Trimming shortened V by 2 bases and J by 8 bases, and 10 bases separated the two germline ends. CDR3 length equals 13 residues. Germline loops: CDR1 MNHEY, CDR2 SMNVEV (reference sequence). The TCR comes from a man aged 18 to 29 in good health. The rearrangement uses TRBV27 and TRBJ1-5, with D perhaps matching TRBD1 (5 bases). Material for sequencing was naive CD4+ T cells sorted from blood. As for subset: CD45RA+ positively selected. The CDR3 sequence: CASSLRGLEPQHF. The CDR3, as DNA: TGTGCCAGCAGTTTACGGGGCCTTGAGCCCCAGCATTTT.